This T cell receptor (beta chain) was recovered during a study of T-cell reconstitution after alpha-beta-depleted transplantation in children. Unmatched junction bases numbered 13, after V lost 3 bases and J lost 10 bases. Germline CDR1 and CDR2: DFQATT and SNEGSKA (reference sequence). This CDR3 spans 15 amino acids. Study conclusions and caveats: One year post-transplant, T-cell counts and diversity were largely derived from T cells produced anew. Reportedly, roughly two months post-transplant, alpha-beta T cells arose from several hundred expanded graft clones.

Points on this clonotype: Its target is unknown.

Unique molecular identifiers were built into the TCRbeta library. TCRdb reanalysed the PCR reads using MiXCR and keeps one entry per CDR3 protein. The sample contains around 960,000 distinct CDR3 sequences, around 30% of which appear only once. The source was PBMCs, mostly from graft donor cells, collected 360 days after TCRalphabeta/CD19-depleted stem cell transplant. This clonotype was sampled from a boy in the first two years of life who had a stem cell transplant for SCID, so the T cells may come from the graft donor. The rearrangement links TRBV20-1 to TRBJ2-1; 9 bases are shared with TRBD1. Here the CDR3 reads CSASFHRQGVWEQFF. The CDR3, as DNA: TGCAGTGCTAGCTTTCACAGACAGGGGGTTTGGGAGCAGTTCTTC.